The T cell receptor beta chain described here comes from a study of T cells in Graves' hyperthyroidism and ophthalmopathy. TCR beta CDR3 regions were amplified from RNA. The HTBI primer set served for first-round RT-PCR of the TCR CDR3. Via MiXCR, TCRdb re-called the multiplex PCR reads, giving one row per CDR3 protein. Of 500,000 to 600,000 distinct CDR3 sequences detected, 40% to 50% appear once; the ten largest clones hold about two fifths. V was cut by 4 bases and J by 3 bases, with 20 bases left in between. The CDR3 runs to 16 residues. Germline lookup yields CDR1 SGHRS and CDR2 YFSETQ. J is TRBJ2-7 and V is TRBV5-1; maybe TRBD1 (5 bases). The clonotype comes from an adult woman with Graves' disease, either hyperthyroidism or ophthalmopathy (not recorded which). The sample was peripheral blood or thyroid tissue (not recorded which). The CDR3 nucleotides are TGCGCCAGCAGCCTCGTCCCCCTTGGGGCCAACTACGAGCAGTACTTC. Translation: CASSLVPLGANYEQYF.